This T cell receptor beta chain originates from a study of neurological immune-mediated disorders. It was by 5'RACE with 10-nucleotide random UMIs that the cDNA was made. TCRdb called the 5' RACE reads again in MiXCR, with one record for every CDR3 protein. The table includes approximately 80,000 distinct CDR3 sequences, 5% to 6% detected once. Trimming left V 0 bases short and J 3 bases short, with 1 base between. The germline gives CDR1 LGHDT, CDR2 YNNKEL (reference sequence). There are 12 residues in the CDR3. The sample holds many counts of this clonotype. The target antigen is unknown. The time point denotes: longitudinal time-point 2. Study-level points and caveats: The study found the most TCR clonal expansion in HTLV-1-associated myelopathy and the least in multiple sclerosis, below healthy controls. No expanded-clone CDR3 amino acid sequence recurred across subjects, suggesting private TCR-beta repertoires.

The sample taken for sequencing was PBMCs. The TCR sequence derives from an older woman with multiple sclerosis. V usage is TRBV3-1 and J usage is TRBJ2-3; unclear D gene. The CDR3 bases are TGTGCCAGCAGCCAAGATACAGATACGCAGTATTTT. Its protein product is CASSQDTDTQYF.